This T cell receptor (beta chain) originates from a study of blood T cell repertoires in COVID-19. Study context: Acute and convalescent COVID-19 samples came from the United States, Italy and Spain. PBMCs, B-cell-depleted T cells, or T cells provided the cDNA or gDNA that made up the material.

Assay used: immunoSEQ multiplex PCR; TCRdb lists only in-frame clones, some missing. This sample has some 320,000 clones, with roughly nine tenths found just once. Recovery meant two consecutive negative NP/OP PCR tests, professional clearance, or resolved symptoms. The source material was PBMCs or T cells enriched from blood (not recorded which). The origin of this receptor is a man aged 55 to 70 who had recovered from COVID-19.

The CDR3 loop reads CASSTEGSSQHF. CDR3 DNA: TGTGCCAGCAGCACGGAGGGTTCCTCCCAGCATTTT. This rearrangement joins TRBV6-5 to TRBJ1-5; D is ambiguous. Per the germline V gene, CDR1 is MNHEY and CDR2 is SVGAGI. The V end was cut by 6 bases, the J end by 11 bases, with 14 bases between. This CDR3 region has 12 residues.